This T cell receptor (beta chain) was recorded in a study of T-cell reconstitution after alpha-beta-depleted transplantation in children (TCRdb year 2016). Background on the whole study: The study quantitatively tracked T-cell immune reconstitution after TCRalphabeta/CD19-depleted allogeneic hematopoietic cell transplantation in children using TCR repertoire profiling.

The CDR3 starts with the cysteine, ends with the phenylalanine, and has 13 residues. Kept here is only the CDR3 DNA, which spans 39 bases and is read in frame from base 1. Trimming at the junction amounts to 0 bases on V and 13 bases on J, and the germline ends lie 12 bases apart. The germline V gene provides CDR1 SGHAT and CDR2 FQNNGV. This clonotype was found a few times. Its cognate antigen has yet to be identified. No base qualities exist here, and no much larger clone lies one base off it. Overall study results and their limits: Apparently early alphabetaT-cell count recovery about two months after transplant reportedly relied on only several hundred rapidly expanded clones derived from non-depleted graft cells. Over subsequent months, a decline in hyperexpanded clone frequencies was noted, and after one year, T-cell counts and TCRbeta diversity were mostly ascribed to newly produced T cells. In some patients, the high TCRbeta diversity seen at day 60 was put down to recipient T cells and intrathymic progenitors that had survived conditioning.

The sample's treatment or condition label, decoded: allogeneic hematopoietic cell transplantation with graft depleted of TCRalphabeta T cells and CD19 B cells. The transplant recipients were children given TCRalphabeta/CD19-depleted allogeneic hematopoietic cell grafts. Library preparation used PCR. Reads for this sample came from an Illumina HiSeq 2500. TCR library preparation used molecular barcoding, with unique molecular identifiers applied to normalize quantification of the TCRbeta repertoire. The raw public data were reprocessed by TCRdb itself: fastp quality trimming at Q25, MiXCR clonotype calling, in-frame beta chains only. A single entry per CDR3 protein holds the most common genes and DNA from its merged rows. The sample table records approximately 520,000 distinct CDR3 sequences; roughly an eighth of these occur just once. The ten largest clones take up 11% to 15% of the sample.

The clonotype comes from a female patient between 2 and 15 years old who had a stem cell transplant for aplastic anemia, so the T cells may come from the graft donor. The source material was PBMCs, mostly from graft donor cells, sampled 180 days after TCRalphabeta/CD19-depleted stem cell transplant. The chain joins TRBV11-2 to TRBJ2-2; tentative D gene TRBD2, with 5 bases matching. The bases are TGTGCCAGCAGCTTAGAACCCTACCGGGGGCTGTTTTTT. The encoded protein is CASSLEPYRGLFF.